The present T cell receptor beta chain was sequenced within a study of PD-L1 blockade in urothelial cancer. Overall study context: Median T cell yield per blood sample was about 140,000 cells. Study-level points and caveats: By 3 weeks, tumor-associated blood clones had expanded more in durable-benefit patients. When pretreatment blood TCR clonality was below the median, it predicted better survival.

Profiling relied on immunoSEQ multiplex PCR, and the TCRdb table lists in-frame clones only, not all of them. The table includes tens of thousands of clones, roughly 82% detected once. As concerns this clone: What it binds is unknown.

J lost 8 bases, V lost 4 bases, and 5 bases had no gene match. The CDR3 covers 14 residues. CDR1 and CDR2 from the germline V gene are LGHNA and YNFKEQ. This sample comprised PBMCs, obtained around atezolizumab (anti-PD-L1) treatment. The genes are TRBV4-2 and TRBJ1-4, with 9 bases that match TRBD1. The TCR comes from a man between 65 and 85 years old with urothelial cancer. The CDR3: CASSPRDRDEKLFF. CDR3 in DNA: TGTGCCAGCAGCCCCCGGGACAGGGACGAAAAACTGTTTTTT.